This T cell receptor (beta chain) is drawn from a study of blood T cell repertoires in COVID-19. V lost 4 bases and J lost 3; bases outside the gene matches: 11. This CDR3 has 16 amino acids. Germline V gene lookup returns CDR1 PRHDT and CDR2 FYEKMQ (reference sequence). TCRdb keeps only in-frame clones here, not all; method: immunoSEQ multiplex PCR. This table holds 350,000 or so clones, roughly 87% found once. This clone was detected a few times. Cohorts were assigned according to the clinical history that participants reported. Material for sequencing was PBMCs or T cells enriched from blood (not recorded which). The sequence came from a woman in her thirties who had recovered from COVID-19. J is TRBJ1-2 and V is TRBV13; 7 nucleotides agree with TRBD1. The CDR3 sequence is CASSSETGRSDYGYTF. The CDR3 DNA follows: TGTGCCAGCAGCTCGGAGACAGGGAGGAGTGACTATGGCTACACCTTC.